The table lists the clone carrying this TCR beta chain with many counts. Its antigen is not identified. Time point noted: newly diagnosed GD, antithyroid drugs for less than 3 months. Researchers made the TCR library from RNA that was extracted from PBMCs. This specimen comes from a study of regulatory T cells in long-lasting Graves disease. Study background: Antithyroid drugs had been taken by newly diagnosed Graves' patients for under 3 months.

Libraries of TCR beta came from iRepertoire HTBI primers plus Arm-PCR of CDR3 regions. Each CDR3 protein is one row after TCRdb ran MiXCR on the multiplex PCR reads. This sample has around 400,000 distinct CDR3 sequences; about a sixth occur once, and the top ten carry approximately 21%. V shed 2 bases, J shed 9 bases, and the junction held 8 bases outside the gene matches. CDR3 length: 17 residues. Germline CDR1 MDHEN, CDR2 SYDVKM. Overall study results and limits: Comparison showed that persistent patients shared more public clonotypes (2,741) than new patients (approximately 930). Persistent disease was characterized by preferential usage of TRBV28, TRBJ1-2 and TRBJ2-5.

The TCR was taken from a female donor with Graves disease. Sequencing was performed on peripheral blood mononuclear cells (PBMCs), taken at new diagnosis, from a patient treated with antithyroid drugs. The chain has TRBV28 and TRBJ1-6; TRBD1 agrees at 12 bases. In nucleotides, the CDR3 is TGTGCCAGCAGTTTAACCCGGGACAGGGGGCGCGGTTCACCCCTCCACTTT. As protein: CASSLTRDRGRGSPLHF.